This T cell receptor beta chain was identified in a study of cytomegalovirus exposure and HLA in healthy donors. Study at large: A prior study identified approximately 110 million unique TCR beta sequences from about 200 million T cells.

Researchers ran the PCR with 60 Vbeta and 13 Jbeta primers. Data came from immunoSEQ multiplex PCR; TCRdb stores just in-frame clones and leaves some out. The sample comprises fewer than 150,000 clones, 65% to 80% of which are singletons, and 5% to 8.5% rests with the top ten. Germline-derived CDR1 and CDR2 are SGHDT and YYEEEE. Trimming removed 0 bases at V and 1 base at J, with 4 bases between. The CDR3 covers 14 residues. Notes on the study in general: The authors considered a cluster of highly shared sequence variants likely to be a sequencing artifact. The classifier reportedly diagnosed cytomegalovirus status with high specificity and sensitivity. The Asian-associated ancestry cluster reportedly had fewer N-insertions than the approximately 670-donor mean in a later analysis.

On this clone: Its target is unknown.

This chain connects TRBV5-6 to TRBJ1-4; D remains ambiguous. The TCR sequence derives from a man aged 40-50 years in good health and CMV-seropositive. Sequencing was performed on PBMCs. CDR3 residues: CASSLAGTNEKLFF. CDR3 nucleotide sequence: TGTGCCAGCAGCTTGGCCGGAACTAATGAAAAACTGTTTTTT.